The present entry profiles one TCR beta chain with its context. This clonotype was counted only a few times. Its antigen remains unidentified. No per-base quality is available; no much larger clone lies one base away. The data stem from a study of blood T cells in healthy people across ages (dated by TCRdb to between 2015 and 2016). Regarding the research as a whole: Template switching captured roughly one uniquely barcoded TCR beta cDNA molecule per two T cells in model experiments. Four age groups were formed from the donors: young (average about 16 years), middle-aged (around 37), aged (roughly 56) and long-lived (more than 75). Age-related changes in TCR beta repertoire diversity were measured in the study by deep sequencing normalized with unique cDNA molecular identifiers. The study analyzed two additional independent replicas of 1 million unique cDNA reads from the same blood draw for two donors, one aged 18 to 30 and one aged 80 or older. Study-wide findings and limitations: Observed TCR beta diversity per million T cells fell roughly linearly with age, and a significant reduction was already apparent by age approximately 40. Estimates of total diversity based on one million sequenced T cells were regarded as lower bounds and as underestimates. Compared with the aged group, the long-lived group had more naive CD4+ T cells, fewer expanded clones and increased TCR diversity, a pattern suggesting age selection. The CMV infection status of donors was not known, potentially confounding age-related changes in expanded clonotypes. There was a strong correlation between observed TCR beta diversity and the percentage of naive T cells measured by flow cytometry. Bulk unsorted PBMC profiling prevented conclusive comparison of naive and antigen-experienced compartments.

Systemically healthy Caucasian individuals from Russia, around 39 in total and aged about 6 to 95 years, were included as donors. Each donor gave 8 to 10 milliliters of peripheral blood, drawn into EDTA-treated Vacutainer tubes. Ficoll-Paque density-gradient centrifugation was used to isolate PBMCs, with at least 6.5 million per sample. Trizol reagent was used to extract total RNA from PBMCs, with at least 5 micrograms per sample. Naive CD45RAhigh/CD27high T cell percentages were measured by flow cytometry on a PBMC aliquot from every donor. As encoded in the germline V gene, CDR1 is SGDLS while CDR2 is YYNGEE. Trimming removed 2 bases from V and 2 bases from J, leaving 10 bases between the germline ends. The CDR3 runs 14 residues from the cysteine to the phenylalanine. Only the CDR3 part of the read is kept: 42 bases, read in frame from the first base. Libraries came from 5' RACE. The reads were generated on an Illumina HiSeq 2500. A second PCR of roughly 7 to 11 cycles was performed with a sample-barcoded 5' primer and a J-beta primer mix. A unique molecular identifier was introduced onto each TCR beta cDNA molecule by a template-switch 5' adaptor carrying 12 random nucleotides. At least 3 million CDR3-containing paired-end reads were obtained from each sample. The Mint cDNA synthesis kit, primed by a TRBC-specific oligonucleotide, was used to synthesize first-strand cDNA from all RNA. Following uracil-DNA glycosylase treatment, all cDNA underwent a first 18-cycle PCR with the universal primers M1SS and BC2_uni_R. On the authors' methods: For normalization, 1 million high-quality reads were randomly selected from each sample, with every read carrying a distinct molecular identifier. Instead of being binned into consensus sequences, reads with shared molecular identifiers were discarded. MiTCR, with a Q25 quality threshold and the strictest error-elimination algorithm, was used for CDR3 identification, clonotype clustering and error correction. Lower-bound total TCR beta diversity was estimated with a nonparametric unseen species model using Euler transformation. Through fastp at Q25 and MiXCR, TCRdb rebuilt clones from the public reads, retaining in-frame beta chains. CDR3 protein sequences are deduplicated, and each keeps its most common genes and DNA. The V and J calls follow TCRdb's processing rather than the paper's. The sample table shows 500,000 to 550,000 distinct CDR3 sequences, and under 30% are seen once. Roughly 10% of the sample is taken by the ten largest.

This same sample was also taken into another study, of T cells of mothers and their children. According to the second study: Nine systemically healthy Caucasian individuals served as donors, namely three mothers together with their six children. cDNA synthesis used all of the extracted RNA, with around 1.4 ug of RNA in each 15 ul reaction. In the second PCR, the M1S primer added sample barcodes and 2-4 random nucleotides. Over 8 million TCR beta CDR3 reads were obtained for each mother, and millions of reads were obtained for each child. In both related and unrelated pairs, thymic selection shapes the output of TCR recombination in a similar way, with inherited differences having only a minor effect. Normalized repertoire overlap was always found to be slightly, but never significantly, higher in related mother-child pairs than in unrelated mother-child pairs. No persistent microchimeric T cell clones were detected, at a sensitivity of roughly 93 clones per million clonotypes. The study used deep NGS to compare TCR beta repertoires of mothers and children, seeking features distinguishing related mother-child pairs from unrelated individuals. The mean age was approximately 41 +/- 4 years for the mothers and approximately 11 +/- 4 years for the children. After adapters were ligated using NEBNext reagents, the libraries underwent 100+100 nt paired-end sequencing on an Illumina HiSeq 2000. To prevent cross-contamination, the mother and child libraries were prepared one month apart and sequenced in separate runs. Between about 500,000 and 2,100,000 distinct TCR beta clonotypes were identified per donor. Naive TCR beta clonotypes were estimated from low-frequency clonotypes matched to each donor's FACS-determined naive share, without sorting.

The sequence links TRBV9 to TRBJ2-5; matching of 5 bases hints at TRBD2 as the D gene. Source material: blood. The TCR comes from a boy younger than 18 in good health. The CDR3 protein sequence reads: CASSVSSAQETQYF. The bases are TGTGCCAGCAGCGTCAGTAGCGCTCAAGAGACCCAGTACTTC.